The 2 T cell receptor beta chains below all came from one sample that was sequenced in a study of T cell responses to AZD1222 COVID-19 vaccine. Some clones are missing from TCRdb's copy, which holds only in-frame ones; the method was immunoSEQ multiplex PCR. The sample holds about 120,000 clones, 75% to 95% seen once. Sequences were derived from peripheral blood, sampled 28 days after the second dose of the MenACWY control vaccine. The receptors stem from an adult who received the MenACWY meningococcal vaccine as a control.

CDR3 bases: TGTGCCAGCCAATCCTACAATGAGCAGTTCTTC. It yields the protein CASQSYNEQFF. The chain uses TRBV6-5 and TRBJ2-1, with D unclear. CDR3 size: 11 residues. Looked up from germline, CDR1 is MNHEY and CDR2 is SVGAGI. V was shortened by 8 bases and J by 1 base, with 3 bases between the two germline ends.

V and J are TRBV9 and TRBJ1-6; 7 positions match TRBD1. Germline-derived CDR1 and CDR2 are SGDLS and YYNGEE. V shed 0 bases and J 9 bases; nucleotides not matched to a gene: 9. The CDR3 loop spans 16 amino acids. DNA of the CDR3: TGTGCCAGCAGCGTAGGGGGGCAGGGGGTCCTTTCACCCCTCCACTTT. It yields the protein CASSVGGQGVLSPLHF.